One and the same sample provided the 24 T cell receptor beta chains below, sequenced in a study of identical twins. TCRdb analysed the 5' RACE reads with MiXCR anew, one entry per CDR3 protein. The profile shows approximately 630,000 distinct CDR3 sequences, just over 7% of them singletons. The sample also formed part of further work on yellow fever vaccine responses in identical twins.

Sequencing was carried out using PBMCs. The receptor source for this set is a woman younger than 35 in good health.

V gene TRBV3-1 combines with J gene TRBJ2-4; TRBD2 aligns across 12 bases. The CDR3 contains 18 residues. Germline CDR1 is LGHDT and CDR2 is YNNKEL (reference sequence). After removal of 1 base from V and 0 bases from J, the junction contained 4 bases not matched to a gene. The CDR3 sequence is CASSQVASGRAAKNIQYF. CDR3 nucleotides: TGTGCCAGCAGCCAAGTGGCTAGCGGGAGGGCAGCCAAAAACATTCAGTACTTC.

CDR3 residues: CASSSPDRSNQPQHF. DNA of the CDR3: TGTGCCAGCAGTTCCCCGGACAGGAGCAATCAGCCCCAGCATTTT. This chain links TRBV28 with TRBJ1-5; 7 bases map to TRBD1. Trimming at V came to 4 bases and at J to 1 base, leaving 4 bases not matched to a gene. The CDR3 consists of 15 residues. The germline V gene encodes CDR1 MDHEN and CDR2 SYDVKM.

This clonotype appeared a few times. This sequence joins TRBV18 and TRBJ2-7, with 10 bases matching TRBD2. Germline CDR1 KGHSH, CDR2 LQKENI. After removal of 2 bases from V and 3 bases from J, the junction contained 7 bases not matched to a gene. The CDR3 has 16 residues. The CDR3 here is CASSPLWSSGSYEQYF. CDR3 nucleotide sequence: TGTGCCAGCTCACCATTATGGTCTAGCGGGAGCTACGAGCAGTACTTC.

The rearrangement joins TRBV11-2 to TRBJ2-1; 8 bases map to TRBD2. The CDR3 extends over 15 amino acids. V shed 5 bases and J 3 bases; nucleotides not matched to a gene: 6. Per the germline V gene, CDR1 is SGHAT and CDR2 is FQNNGV. The CDR3 coding sequence is TGTGCCAGCAGCCGTAGCGGGGCTGACTACAATGAGCAGTTCTTC. Its protein product is CASSRSGADYNEQFF.

This clonotype was observed at least ten times. The genes are TRBV24-1 and TRBJ2-1; no reliable D call. The CDR3 spans 15 residues. The V end lost 3 bases, the J end lost 7 bases, and 15 bases lay between the germline ends. Germline CDR1 reads KGHDR; CDR2 reads SFDVKD. Here the CDR3 reads CATSDRLESLNEQFF. CDR3 in DNA: TGTGCCACCAGTGATAGGCTAGAATCCTTGAATGAGCAGTTCTTC.

This clonotype was seen at least ten times. Here the CDR3 DNA reads TGCAGTGCTTCGGCTAGCTCACCATACGAGCAGTACGTC. As protein: CSASASSPYEQYV. The V gene is TRBV20-1, the J gene TRBJ2-7; D is perhaps TRBD2 (5 bases). The germline gives CDR1 DFQATT, CDR2 SNEGSKA (reference sequence). V lost 5 bases and J lost 4, with 15 bases in between. The CDR3 runs 13 residues.

In this sample, this clonotype turned up a few times. V gene TRBV4-1 combines with J gene TRBJ2-4, with D unresolved. CDR3 length: 16 residues. Germline V gives CDR1 MGHRA, CDR2 YSYEKL. With 0 bases removed from V and 2 bases from J, the gap between germline ends came to 11 bases. The CDR3 sequence is CASSQEESGTKNIQYF. The CDR3 bases are TGCGCCAGCAGCCAAGAAGAATCAGGAACCAAAAACATTCAGTACTTC.

In this sample, this clonotype turned up a few times. This sequence joins TRBV4-1 and TRBJ2-3; 10 nucleotides line up with TRBD2. In germline, CDR1 is MGHRA, CDR2 YSYEKL. The ends lost 3 bases at V and 4 bases at J; junction bases unmatched: 7. This CDR3 is 16 amino acids long. CDR3 DNA: TGCGCCAGCAGCCAGATAGCGGGGGGCGGCGCAGATACGCAGTATTTT. Translating gives CASSQIAGGGADTQYF.

The rearrangement uses TRBV15 and TRBJ1-2; D call uncertain. The ends were cut back, 0 bases at V and 5 bases at J, with 10 bases in the middle. The CDR3 length is 14 residues. The germline V gene encodes CDR1 LNHNV and CDR2 YYDKDF (reference sequence). The DNA for the CDR3 is TGTGCCACCAGCAGAGATGATGTGGGGTATGGCTACACCTTC. The encoded protein is CATSRDDVGYGYTF.

The chain recombines TRBV6-5 with TRBJ2-3; 7 nucleotides line up with TRBD2. Germline values: CDR1 MNHEY, CDR2 SVGAGI. V trimming: 4 bases; J trimming: 1 base; junction bases outside the gene matches: 11. There are 17 residues in the CDR3. CDR3 region: CASSLLAPSTRTDTQYF. As DNA, the CDR3 is TGTGCCAGCAGTTTACTAGCGCCCTCGACCCGCACAGATACGCAGTATTTT.

At least ten counts were recorded for this clonotype. This chain connects TRBV12-3 or TRBV12-4 to TRBJ2-1; D remains ambiguous. V was pared by 6 bases and J by 1 base, with 10 bases between. The CDR3 runs 14 residues. CDR3 nucleotide sequence: TGTGCCAGCAGCCCCCGGGTATCCTACAATGAGCAGTTCTTC. Translation: CASSPRVSYNEQFF.

This clonotype was observed many times. The rearrangement links TRBV7-9 to TRBJ2-1; 9 nucleotides match TRBD1. V dropped 5 bases and J dropped 8; count of bases not matched to a gene: 10. The CDR3 has 15 amino acids. Germline-derived CDR1 and CDR2 are SEHNR and FQNEAQ (reference sequence). CDR3 coding DNA: TGTGCCAGCAGCGTATCCGGGACAGGGATCGATGAGCAGTTCTTC. This gives the protein CASSVSGTGIDEQFF.

The chain uses TRBV20-1 and TRBJ2-3, with D uncertain. V was trimmed by 4 bases and J by 0 bases, leaving 8 bases between them. CDR1 DFQATT and CDR2 SNEGSKA come from the germline V gene (reference sequence). This CDR3 region has 13 residues. DNA for the CDR3: TGCAGTGCTACAGTTTCTAGCACAGATACGCAGTATTTT. Encoded protein: CSATVSSTDTQYF.

The sample holds many counts of this clonotype. The chain has TRBV20-1 and TRBJ2-1, with D uncertain. V was trimmed by 0 bases and J by 5 bases, leaving 8 bases between them. This CDR3 has 13 residues. Germline V gene data show CDR1 as DFQATT and CDR2 as SNEGSKA (reference sequence). CDR3: CSARDTSDNEQFF. The CDR3 DNA follows: TGCAGTGCTAGAGATACCTCTGACAATGAGCAGTTCTTC.

The V call is TRBV6-2 or TRBV6-3, the J call TRBJ2-1, with 15 positions matching TRBD2. V shed 6 bases, J shed 8 bases, and the junction held 14 bases outside the gene matches. Germline V gene sequence: CDR1 MNHEY, CDR2 SVGEGT. The CDR3 loop spans 18 amino acids. CDR3 DNA: TGTGCCAGCAGCCCTGGGACTAGCGGGAGGACCAGGCCGGATGAGCAGTTCTTC. This translates into CASSPGTSGRTRPDEQFF.

This clonotype showed up just a few times. J is TRBJ2-7 and V is TRBV20-1; no definite D call. Between the trimmed V and J ends, which lost 1 base and 3 bases, there was a span of 10 bases. Per the germline V gene, CDR1 is DFQATT and CDR2 is SNEGSKA (reference sequence). The CDR3 spans 13 residues. This chain's CDR3 is CSARARYDYEQYF. The CDR3 nucleotides are TGCAGTGCTAGAGCGCGGTACGACTACGAGCAGTACTTC.

This clonotype was observed a handful of times. The chain has TRBV11-2 and TRBJ1-1; D unresolved. With 0 bases removed from V and 2 bases from J, the gap between germline ends came to 16 bases. This CDR3 is built from 17 residues. In germline, CDR1 is SGHAT, CDR2 FQNNGV. This CDR3 is CASSLEGRQADNTEAFF. In nucleotides, the CDR3 is TGTGCCAGCAGCTTAGAAGGGCGGCAGGCGGACAACACTGAAGCTTTCTTT.

This clonotype was seen ten or more times. The genes are TRBV5-6 and TRBJ2-7, with TRBD1 identical over 8 bases. This CDR3 has 17 amino acids. Germline CDR1 reads SGHDT; CDR2 reads YYEEEE. V shed 4 bases and J 0 bases; nucleotides not matched to a gene: 12. The CDR3: CASSLDRDSKGSYEQYV. The CDR3 nucleotides read TGTGCCAGCAGCCTGGACAGGGACAGTAAGGGCTCCTACGAGCAGTACGTC.

This clonotype was seen more than once but under ten times. This chain joins TRBV5-1 and TRBJ2-1, with 14 bases fitting TRBD2. Germline V gene data show CDR1 as SGHRS and CDR2 as YFSETQ. This CDR3 is 18 amino acids long. Trimming removed 4 bases from V and 4 bases from J; junction bases left unmatched: 10. CDR3 sequence (DNA): TGCGCCAGCAGCGGGGGTCTAGGGACTAGCGGGAGTTACAATGAGCAGTTCTTC. Its protein product is CASSGGLGTSGSYNEQFF.

This clonotype was seen a handful of times. The chain has TRBV5-1 and TRBJ2-5; 7 bases agree with TRBD1. V shed 5 bases, J shed 1 base, and the junction held 2 bases outside the gene matches. Germline CDR1 reads SGHRS; CDR2 reads YFSETQ. The length of the CDR3 is 13 residues. The CDR3 DNA is TGCGCCAGCAGATGGGACAGCCAAGAGACCCAGTACTTC. The encoded protein is CASRWDSQETQYF. Using reference TRBV5-1 and TRBJ2-5 for the parts outside the CDR3, the full variable domain is KAGVTQTPRYLIKTRGQQVTLSCSPISGHRSVSWYQQTPGQGLQFLFEYFSETQRNKGNFPGRFSGRQFSNSRSEMNVSTLELGDSALYLCASRWDSQETQYFGPGTRLLVL.

This clonotype was counted ten times or more. V usage is TRBV12-3 or TRBV12-4 and J usage is TRBJ1-4; D unclear. The CDR3 is 11 amino acids. V shed 6 bases and J shed 11 bases, with 10 bases lying between them. The CDR3 sequence: CASRKTMKLFF. Written as DNA, the CDR3 is TGTGCCAGCAGGAAGACGATGAAACTGTTTTTT.

There are a few counts of this clonotype. The genes are TRBV3-1 and TRBJ2-7; 12 nucleotides align to TRBD2. The ends lost 5 bases at V and 0 bases at J; junction bases unmatched: 2. The germline V gene encodes CDR1 LGHDT and CDR2 YNNKEL (reference sequence). The CDR3 extends over 15 amino acids. This CDR3 reads CASSSTSGGSYEQYV. DNA for the CDR3: TGTGCCAGCAGCTCGACTAGCGGGGGCTCCTACGAGCAGTACGTC.

The sample holds a few counts of this clonotype. The gene calls are TRBV7-6 and TRBJ2-1; the match to TRBD2 covers 8 bases. Germline CDR1 reads SGHVS; CDR2 reads FNYEAQ. CDR3 length equals 14 residues. V shed 5 bases, J shed 6 bases, and the junction held 6 bases outside the gene matches. The CDR3 spells CASSPATSGNEQFF. The CDR3 bases are TGTGCCAGCAGCCCGGCCACTAGCGGCAATGAGCAGTTCTTC.

This clonotype has ten or more counts. The chain carries TRBV9 and TRBJ2-1; 7 positions agree with TRBD2. This CDR3 has 13 residues. After removal of 7 bases from V and 0 bases from J, the junction contained 1 base not matched to a gene. Germline CDR1 is SGDLS and CDR2 is YYNGEE. CDR3 protein: CASGGSSYNEQFF. The CDR3 nucleotides are TGTGCCAGCGGCGGGAGCTCCTACAATGAGCAGTTCTTC. The full variable domain, completed using reference TRBV9 and TRBJ2-1, is DSGVTQTPKHLITATGQRVTLRCSPRSGDLSVYWYQQSLDQGLQFLIQYYNGEERAKGNILERFSAQQFPDLHSELNLSSLELGDSALYFCASGGSSYNEQFFGPGTRLTVL.